These T cell receptor beta chains were read from a single sample in a study of read filtering for tumor transcriptome and immune sequencing. TCRdb processed the reads anew with MiXCR; each CDR3 protein has one entry. The table includes over 35,000 distinct CDR3 sequences, 10% to 15% detected once. The source material was a population of CD138-negative cells sorted from bone marrow. These TCRs come from a donor older than 35 with multiple myeloma. Both conserved end residues are trimmed from each CDR3.

CDR3aa: ASSPGTGTQETQY; j_gene: TRBJ2-5; v_gene: TRBV5-1
CDR3aa: SVGTLQF; j_gene: TRBJ2-1; v_gene: TRBV29-1
CDR3aa: ASSATWGGATNEKLF; j_gene: TRBJ1-4; v_gene: TRBV7-9
CDR3aa: ASSPILAGGNNEQF; j_gene: TRBJ2-1; v_gene: TRBV5-1
CDR3aa: ASSLGGGSGSSYNEQF; j_gene: TRBJ2-1; v_gene: TRBV11-2
CDR3aa: ASSLVTSGYNEQF; j_gene: TRBJ2-1; v_gene: TRBV11-1
CDR3aa: ASSRLFRGSNTGELF; j_gene: TRBJ2-2; v_gene: TRBV6-2/TRBV6-3
CDR3aa: ASSSVPNTGELF; j_gene: TRBJ2-2; v_gene: TRBV7-3
CDR3aa: ASSFSGGSPGNEQF; j_gene: TRBJ2-1; v_gene: TRBV28
CDR3aa: SATDRTDNEQF; j_gene: TRBJ2-1; v_gene: TRBV20-1
CDR3aa: SARRGGTSRETQY; j_gene: TRBJ2-5; v_gene: TRBV20-1
CDR3aa: SARDGPSGRNPSYNEQF; j_gene: TRBJ2-1; v_gene: TRBV20-1
CDR3aa: ASSPVRGQGYEQF; j_gene: TRBJ2-1; v_gene: TRBV7-9
CDR3aa: ASSLEIRETQY; j_gene: TRBJ2-5; v_gene: TRBV7-9
CDR3aa: ASSSPGGANTKNIQY; j_gene: TRBJ2-4; v_gene: TRBV11-2
CDR3aa: SAPAPLEQF; j_gene: TRBJ2-1; v_gene: TRBV20-1
CDR3aa: ASSFRAGETQY; j_gene: TRBJ2-5; v_gene: TRBV7-9
CDR3aa: ASRALGGSPYDEQY; j_gene: TRBJ2-7; v_gene: TRBV28
CDR3aa: ASSVQGARRTNEKLF; j_gene: TRBJ1-4; v_gene: TRBV12-3/TRBV12-4
CDR3aa: ASSPSGRAYNEQF; j_gene: TRBJ2-1; v_gene: TRBV7-2
CDR3aa: SVPATAGTASST; j_gene: TRBJ1-2; v_gene: TRBV29-1
CDR3aa: ASKLAGGNEQF; j_gene: TRBJ2-1; v_gene: TRBV19
CDR3aa: ASNPTCGTSGHNEQF; j_gene: TRBJ2-1; v_gene: TRBV21-1
CDR3aa: ASSFSTIPQETQY; j_gene: TRBJ2-5; v_gene: TRBV12-3/TRBV12-4
CDR3aa: ASSLGFTSDETQY; j_gene: TRBJ2-5; v_gene: TRBV11-2
CDR3aa: ASRPPGGRSYEQY; j_gene: TRBJ2-7; v_gene: TRBV7-2
CDR3aa: SGDTEDAKGSYNEQF; j_gene: TRBJ2-1; v_gene: TRBV20-1
CDR3aa: SARDFGGYYEQY; j_gene: TRBJ2-7; v_gene: TRBV20-1
CDR3aa: ASSPGQGLNTGELF; j_gene: TRBJ2-2; v_gene: TRBV2
CDR3aa: ASSLVQGRSTEETQY; j_gene: TRBJ2-5; v_gene: TRBV11-2
CDR3aa: ASSLIETGNSPLH; j_gene: TRBJ1-6; v_gene: TRBV7-6
CDR3aa: ASSLGSYNQPQH; j_gene: TRBJ1-5; v_gene: TRBV7-6
CDR3aa: SARTGTVNIQY; j_gene: TRBJ2-4; v_gene: TRBV20-1
CDR3aa: ASSRRSLQSSYNEQF; j_gene: TRBJ2-1; v_gene: TRBV5-6
CDR3aa: ATRRLSGHYEQY; j_gene: TRBJ2-7; v_gene: TRBV6-2/TRBV6-3
CDR3aa: ATSDAYNGQL; j_gene: TRBJ2-1; v_gene: TRBV24-1
CDR3aa: ASRRDGQETQY; j_gene: TRBJ2-5; v_gene: TRBV5-1
CDR3aa: ASSLEGAYEQY; j_gene: TRBJ2-7; v_gene: TRBV5-1